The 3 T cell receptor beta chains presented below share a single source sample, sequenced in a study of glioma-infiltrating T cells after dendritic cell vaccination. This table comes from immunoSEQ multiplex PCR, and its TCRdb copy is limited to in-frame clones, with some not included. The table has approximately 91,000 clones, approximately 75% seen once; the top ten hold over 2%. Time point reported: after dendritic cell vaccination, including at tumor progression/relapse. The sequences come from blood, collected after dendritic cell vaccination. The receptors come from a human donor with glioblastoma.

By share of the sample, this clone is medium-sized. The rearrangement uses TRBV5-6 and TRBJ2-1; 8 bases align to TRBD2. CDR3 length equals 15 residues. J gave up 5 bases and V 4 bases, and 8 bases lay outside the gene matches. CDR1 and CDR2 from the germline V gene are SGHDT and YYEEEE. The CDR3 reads CASSQVGLGDNEQFF. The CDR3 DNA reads TGTGCCAGCAGCCAGGTGGGACTAGGAGACAATGAGCAGTTCTTC. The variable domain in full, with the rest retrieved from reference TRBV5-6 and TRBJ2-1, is DAGVTQSPTHLIKTRGQQVTLRCSPKSGHDTVSWYQQALGQGPQFIFQYYEEEERQRGNFPDRFSGHQFPNYSSELNVNALLLGDSALYLCASSQVGLGDNEQFFGPGTRLTVL.

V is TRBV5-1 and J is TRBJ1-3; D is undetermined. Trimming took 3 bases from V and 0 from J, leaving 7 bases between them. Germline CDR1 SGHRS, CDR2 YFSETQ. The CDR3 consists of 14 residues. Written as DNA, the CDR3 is TGCGCCAGCAGCTCCGGTCTCTCTGGAAACACCATATATTTT. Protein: CASSSGLSGNTIYF.

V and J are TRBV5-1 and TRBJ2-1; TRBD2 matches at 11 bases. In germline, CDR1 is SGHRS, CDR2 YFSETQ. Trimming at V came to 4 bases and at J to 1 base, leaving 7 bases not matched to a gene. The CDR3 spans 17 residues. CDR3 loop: CASSPGRTSGSYNEQFF. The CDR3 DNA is TGCGCCAGCAGCCCAGGCCGGACTAGCGGGTCCTACAATGAGCAGTTCTTC.